The next 15 T cell receptor beta chains were all read from a single sample in a study of blood T cell repertoires in COVID-19. The assay was immunoSEQ multiplex PCR, and TCRdb's table has in-frame clones only and misses some. The data contain 150,000 to 200,000 clones, 88% of them seen just once; the ten biggest clones take up 4% to 5.5%. The sequenced sample was peripheral blood. Every receptor here comes from a human donor in a cohort sampled during active COVID-19.

V and J are TRBV28 and TRBJ2-5; 12 nucleotides line up with TRBD2. In germline, CDR1 is MDHEN, CDR2 SYDVKM. V dropped 4 bases and J dropped 7; count of bases not matched to a gene: 13. The CDR3 has 17 residues. The CDR3 is CASSSLPLAGGLGTQYF. CDR3 nucleotides: TGTGCCAGCAGTTCCCTTCCACTAGCGGGAGGTTTAGGGACCCAGTACTTC. The full variable domain, completed using reference TRBV28 and TRBJ2-5, is DVKVTQSSRYLVKRTGEKVFLECVQDMDHENMFWYRQDPGLGLRLIYFSYDVKMKEKGDIPEGYSVSREKKERFSLILESASTNQTSMYLCASSSLPLAGGLGTQYFGPGTRLLVL.

This chain connects TRBV7-8 to TRBJ2-5, with 8 bases matching TRBD1. V shed 2 bases and J 1 base; nucleotides not matched to a gene: 6. The CDR3 covers 16 residues. The germline V gene encodes CDR1 SGHVS and CDR2 FQNEAQ. The CDR3 DNA reads as TGTGCCAGCAGCTTACTACAGGGGGTTTTCCAAGAGACCCAGTACTTC. This codes for CASSLLQGVFQETQYF.

The chain uses TRBV6-1 and TRBJ2-6; 10 nucleotides agree with TRBD1. After removal of 4 bases from V and 0 bases from J, the junction contained 0 bases not matched to a gene. From germline, CDR1 is MNHNS and CDR2 SASEGT. CDR3 length: 16 amino acids. The CDR3 sequence is CASSGTGGSGANVLTF. CDR3 sequence (DNA): TGTGCCAGCAGTGGGACAGGGGGCTCTGGGGCCAACGTCCTGACTTTC.

The V gene is TRBV28, the J gene TRBJ2-1; D is possibly TRBD1 (6 bases). Germline lookup yields CDR1 MDHEN and CDR2 SYDVKM. V was cut by 5 bases and J by 3 bases, with 26 bases left in between. The CDR3 is 19 residues long. The CDR3 coding sequence is TGTGCCAGCAGTCCCCTAACCGGACGGCCCCAGGGGAACTACAATGAGCAGTTCTTC. It is translated as CASSPLTGRPQGNYNEQFF.

The chain has TRBV18 and TRBJ2-7; D ambiguous. The CDR3 spans 11 residues. Trimming removed 5 bases from V and 2 bases from J, with 4 bases in between. From germline, CDR1 is KGHSH and CDR2 LQKENI. The CDR3 region has the DNA TGTGCCAGCTCAGCGGCCTACGAGCAGTACTTC. This translates into CASSAAYEQYF.

This sequence joins TRBV5-5 and TRBJ1-2; TRBD1 matches 7 bases. CDR3 length equals 14 residues. V was pared by 3 bases and J by 5 bases, with 7 bases of the junction left unmatched. CDR1 and CDR2 (germline): SGHKS, YYEKEE (reference sequence). The CDR3 DNA reads TGTGCCAGCAGCTCGGGGGACAGCACTTATGGCTACACCTTC. This translates into CASSSGDSTYGYTF.

The chain uses TRBV2 and TRBJ1-2; 7 nucleotides agree with TRBD1. Germline CDR1 SNHLY, CDR2 FYNNEI. V was pared by 6 bases and J by 5 bases, with 9 bases of the junction left unmatched. The length of the CDR3 is 14 residues. The CDR3 DNA reads TGTGCCAGCAGAGTGCCGACAGGGAGGTATGGCTACACCTTC. Residues: CASRVPTGRYGYTF.

This CDR3 reads CASSPQWPQYF. The CDR3 DNA reads as TGTGCCAGCAGCCCTCAGTGGCCGCAGTATTTT. The chain couples TRBV5-8 to TRBJ2-3; no definite D call. This CDR3 has 11 residues. Germline V gene lookup returns CDR1 SGHTS and CDR2 YDEGEE. Trimming removed 4 bases from V and 10 bases from J, with 10 bases in between.

The V and J genes are TRBV27 and TRBJ2-3; 11 bases match TRBD2. This CDR3 contains 18 residues. V lost 0 bases and J lost 2; bases outside the gene matches: 7. Germline loops: CDR1 MNHEY, CDR2 SMNVEV (reference sequence). CDR3 sequence reads: CASSLSPRLAGNTDTQYF. Written as DNA, the CDR3 is TGTGCCAGCAGTTTATCTCCTCGACTAGCGGGAAACACAGATACGCAGTATTTT.

J is TRBJ2-7 and V is TRBV14; unclear D gene. The CDR3 extends over 13 amino acids. V shed 4 bases and J shed 6 bases, with 13 bases lying between them. The germline V gene encodes CDR1 SGHDN and CDR2 FVKESK. CDR3 residues: CASSPVLNFEQYF. CDR3 nucleotide sequence: TGTGCCAGCAGCCCAGTATTGAATTTCGAGCAGTACTTC.

V usage is TRBV18 and J usage is TRBJ1-1; the match to TRBD1 covers 9 bases. V lost 3 bases, J lost 2 bases, and 4 bases stayed unmatched. The CDR3 has 15 residues. Germline V gives CDR1 KGHSH, CDR2 LQKENI. CDR3 sequence: CASSPRGQGNTEAFF. CDR3 sequence (DNA): TGTGCCAGCTCACCTCGGGGACAGGGAAACACTGAAGCTTTCTTT.

CDR3 DNA sequence: TGTGCCAGCAGCCAAGTAAAGGGGGAAGCTTTCTTT. Translation gives CASSQVKGEAFF. This chain uses TRBV3-1 (or the pseudogene TRBV3-2) with TRBJ1-1; weak D call: TRBD1 (5 bases). Germline V gene lookup returns CDR1 LGHDT and CDR2 YNNKEL (reference sequence). V lost 1 base to trimming and J lost 8 bases, with 8 bases between them. The CDR3 is 12 residues long.

The chain has TRBV6-5 and TRBJ1-1; 7 bases are a match to TRBD1. The J segment lost 4 bases and the V segment lost 5 bases, leaving 4 bases of the junction unmatched. The CDR3 length is 13 residues. Germline V CDR1 and CDR2: MNHEY, SVGAGI. The CDR3 protein is CASSPQGSTEAFF. CDR3 nucleotide sequence: TGTGCCAGCAGTCCACAGGGGAGCACTGAAGCTTTCTTT.

The genes are TRBV12-5 and TRBJ2-5; 8 bases are a match to TRBD2. The CDR3 length is 14 residues. V was pared by 2 bases and J by 5 bases, with 4 bases of the junction left unmatched. Germline V gives CDR1 LGHNT, CDR2 FRNRAP. CDR3 loop: CASGLIGGDETQYF. In nucleotides, the CDR3 is TGTGCTAGTGGTTTGATCGGGGGGGACGAGACCCAGTACTTC.

The gene calls are TRBV5-1 and TRBJ2-2, with 7 bases matching TRBD1. The germline V gene encodes CDR1 SGHRS and CDR2 YFSETQ. The trim removed 5 bases at V and 4 bases at J, leaving 11 bases unmatched. CDR3 length equals 16 residues. The CDR3 sequence is CASSPRGQTSTGELFF. The CDR3 DNA sequence: TGCGCCAGCAGTCCCAGGGGACAGACCTCCACCGGGGAGCTGTTTTTT. The full variable domain, in which reference TRBV5-1 and TRBJ2-2 provide the parts outside the CDR3, is KAGVTQTPRYLIKTRGQQVTLSCSPISGHRSVSWYQQTPGQGLQFLFEYFSETQRNKGNFPGRFSGRQFSNSRSEMNVSTLELGDSALYLCASSPRGQTSTGELFFGEGSRLTVL.